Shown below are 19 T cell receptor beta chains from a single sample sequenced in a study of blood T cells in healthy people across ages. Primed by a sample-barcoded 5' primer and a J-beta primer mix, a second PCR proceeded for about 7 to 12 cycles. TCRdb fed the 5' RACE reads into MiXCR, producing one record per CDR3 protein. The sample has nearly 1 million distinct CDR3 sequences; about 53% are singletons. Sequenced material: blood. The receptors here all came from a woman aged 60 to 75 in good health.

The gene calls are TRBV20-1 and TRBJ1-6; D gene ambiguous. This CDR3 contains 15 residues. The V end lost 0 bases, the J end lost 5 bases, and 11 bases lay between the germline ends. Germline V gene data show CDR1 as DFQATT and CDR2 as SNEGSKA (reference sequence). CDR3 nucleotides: TGCAGTGCTAGAGATGCGGCCCTCGATAATTCACCCCTCCACTTT. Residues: CSARDAALDNSPLHF.

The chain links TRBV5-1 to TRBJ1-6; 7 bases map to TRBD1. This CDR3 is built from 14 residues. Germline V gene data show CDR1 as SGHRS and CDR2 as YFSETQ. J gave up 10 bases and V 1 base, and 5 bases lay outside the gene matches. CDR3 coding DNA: TGCGCCAGCAGCTTGACAGGGGTAGGGTCACCCCTCCACTTT. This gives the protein CASSLTGVGSPLHF.

The CDR3 spells CASSRGNVYEQYF. In nucleotides, the CDR3 is TGTGCCAGCAGCCGGGGCAACGTGTACGAGCAGTACTTC. The rearrangement joins TRBV3-1 to TRBJ2-5; the D gene is possibly TRBD1 (5 bases). The J call may not be correct, given that the DNA end is closer to TRBJ2-7. The length of the CDR3 is 13 residues. Per germline, CDR1 LGHDT and CDR2 YNNKEL (reference sequence).

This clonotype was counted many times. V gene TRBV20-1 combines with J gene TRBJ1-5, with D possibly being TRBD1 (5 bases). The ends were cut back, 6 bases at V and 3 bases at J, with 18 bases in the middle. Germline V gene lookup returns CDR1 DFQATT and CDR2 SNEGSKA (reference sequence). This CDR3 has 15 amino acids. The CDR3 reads CSASQGGYPNQPQHF. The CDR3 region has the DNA TGCAGTGCAAGCCAGGGAGGGTATCCCAATCAGCCCCAGCATTTT.

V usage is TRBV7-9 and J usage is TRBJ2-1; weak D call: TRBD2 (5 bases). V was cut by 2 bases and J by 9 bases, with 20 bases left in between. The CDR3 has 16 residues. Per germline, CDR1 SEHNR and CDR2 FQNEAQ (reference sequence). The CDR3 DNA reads TGTGCCAGCAGCTTACGGCTTTCTAGTGGGAGTCCTGAGCAGTTCTTC. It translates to CASSLRLSSGSPEQFF.

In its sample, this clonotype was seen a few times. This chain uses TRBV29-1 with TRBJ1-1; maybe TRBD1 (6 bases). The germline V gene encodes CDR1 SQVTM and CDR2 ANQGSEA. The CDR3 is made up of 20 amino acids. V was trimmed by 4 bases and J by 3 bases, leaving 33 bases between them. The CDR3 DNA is TGCAGCGTTGTCCGGACGGACTTATACAGGGAGGAGGGTAAGGACACTGAAGCTTTCTTT. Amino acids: CSVVRTDLYREEGKDTEAFF.

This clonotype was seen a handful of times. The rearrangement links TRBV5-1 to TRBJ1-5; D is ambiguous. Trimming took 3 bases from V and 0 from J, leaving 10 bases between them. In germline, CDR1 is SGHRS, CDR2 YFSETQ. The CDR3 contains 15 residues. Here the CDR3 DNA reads TGCGCCAGCAGCTCCCCACCTTATAGCAATCAGCCCCAGCATTTT. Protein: CASSSPPYSNQPQHF.

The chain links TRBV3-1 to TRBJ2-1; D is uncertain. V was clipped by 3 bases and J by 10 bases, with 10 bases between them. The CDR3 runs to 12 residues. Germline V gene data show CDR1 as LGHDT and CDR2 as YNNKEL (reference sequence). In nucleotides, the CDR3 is TGTGCCAGCAGCCACGCCGTGGGGGAGCAGTTCTTC. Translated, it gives CASSHAVGEQFF.

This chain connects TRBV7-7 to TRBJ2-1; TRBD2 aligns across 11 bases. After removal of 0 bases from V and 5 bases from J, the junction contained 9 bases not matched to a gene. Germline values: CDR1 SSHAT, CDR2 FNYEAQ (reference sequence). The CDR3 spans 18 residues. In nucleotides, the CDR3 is TGTGCCAGCAGCTTAGCGCTACTTACTAGCGGGGGAAACAATGAGCAGTTCTTC. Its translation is CASSLALLTSGGNNEQFF.

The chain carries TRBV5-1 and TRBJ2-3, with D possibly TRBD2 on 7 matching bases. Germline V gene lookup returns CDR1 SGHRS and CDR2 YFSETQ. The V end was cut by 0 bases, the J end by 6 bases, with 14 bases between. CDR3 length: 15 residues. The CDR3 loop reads CASSLAPGGDDTQYF. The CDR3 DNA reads TGCGCCAGCAGCTTGGCGCCGGGGGGCGACGATACGCAGTATTTT.

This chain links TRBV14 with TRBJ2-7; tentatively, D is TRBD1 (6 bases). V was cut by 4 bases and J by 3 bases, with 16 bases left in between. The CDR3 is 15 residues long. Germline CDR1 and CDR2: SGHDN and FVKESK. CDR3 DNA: TGTGCCAGCAGCCCCCGAGGGGGAGAATACTACGAGCAGTACTTC. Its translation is CASSPRGGEYYEQYF.

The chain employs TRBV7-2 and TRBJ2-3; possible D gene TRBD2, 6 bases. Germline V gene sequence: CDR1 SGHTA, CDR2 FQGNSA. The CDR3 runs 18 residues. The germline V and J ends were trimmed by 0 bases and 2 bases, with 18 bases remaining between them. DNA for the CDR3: TGTGCCAGCAGCTTAGCCCTCCCAAGTCCGGGACTCACAGATACGCAGTATTTT. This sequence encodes CASSLALPSPGLTDTQYF.

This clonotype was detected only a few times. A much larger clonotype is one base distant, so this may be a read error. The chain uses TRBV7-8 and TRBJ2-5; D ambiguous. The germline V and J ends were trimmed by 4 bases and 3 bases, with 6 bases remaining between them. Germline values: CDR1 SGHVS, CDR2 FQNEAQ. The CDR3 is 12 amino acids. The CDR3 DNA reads TGTGCCAGCAGCTACCCCAAAGAGACCCAGTACTTC. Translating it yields CASSYPKETQYF.

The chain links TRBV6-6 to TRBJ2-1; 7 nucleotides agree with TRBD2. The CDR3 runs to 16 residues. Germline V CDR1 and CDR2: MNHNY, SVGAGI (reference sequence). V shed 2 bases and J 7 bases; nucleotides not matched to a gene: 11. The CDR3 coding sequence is TGTGCCAGCAGTTACACGGGGAGGGCCGGGAAGAATGAGCAGTTCTTC. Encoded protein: CASSYTGRAGKNEQFF.

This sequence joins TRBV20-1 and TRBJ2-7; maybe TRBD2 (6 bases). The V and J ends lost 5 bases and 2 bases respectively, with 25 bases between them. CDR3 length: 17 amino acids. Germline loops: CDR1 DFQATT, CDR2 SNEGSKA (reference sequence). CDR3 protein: CSAAKRDFASLTYEQYF. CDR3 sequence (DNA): TGCAGTGCTGCTAAACGGGACTTCGCCAGTCTTACCTACGAGCAGTACTTC.

The CDR3 protein is CSLTSGRNGGYEQYF. In DNA, the CDR3 is TGCAGCTTGACTAGCGGGAGAAACGGAGGCTACGAGCAGTACTTC. The V and J genes are TRBV20-1 and TRBJ2-7; 12 bases are shared with TRBD2. Looked up from germline, CDR1 is DFQATT and CDR2 is SNEGSKA (reference sequence). The CDR3 is 15 residues long.

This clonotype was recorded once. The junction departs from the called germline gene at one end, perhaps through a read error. The CDR3 region is CASSWNPYQGTQYF. CDR3 nucleotide sequence: TGCGCCAGCAGCTGGAACCCGTACCAAGGGACCCAGTACTTC. V usage is TRBV4-1 and J usage is TRBJ2-7; D is uncertain. The J call is uncertain, as TRBJ2-5 better fits the DNA end. In germline, CDR1 is MGHRA, CDR2 YSYEKL. The CDR3 sequence is 14 residues long.

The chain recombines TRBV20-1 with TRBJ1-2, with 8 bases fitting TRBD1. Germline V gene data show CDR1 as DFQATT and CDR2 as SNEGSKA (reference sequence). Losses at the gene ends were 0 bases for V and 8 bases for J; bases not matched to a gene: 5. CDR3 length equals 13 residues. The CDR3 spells CSARDFRGRGYTF. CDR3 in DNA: TGCAGTGCTAGAGATTTCAGGGGGCGCGGCTACACCTTC.

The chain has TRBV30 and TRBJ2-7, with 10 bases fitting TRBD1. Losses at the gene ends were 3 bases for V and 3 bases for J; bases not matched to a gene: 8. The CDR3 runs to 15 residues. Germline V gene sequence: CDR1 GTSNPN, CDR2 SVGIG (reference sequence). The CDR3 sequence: CAWSLTGTGDYEQYF. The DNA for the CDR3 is TGTGCCTGGAGCCTGACCGGGACAGGGGACTACGAGCAGTACTTC.